Sequencing of this TCR beta chain was carried out in a study of Ad26.COV2.S vaccination and SARS-CoV-2 variants. Across the study: Once, or twice with 56 days between doses, Ad26.COV2.S was given intramuscularly.

Overall study results and limits: Comparable non-spike TCR breadth was observed in vaccine and placebo recipients. Vaccine recipients posted higher spike-specific TCR breadth than their placebo counterparts.

TCRdb keeps only in-frame clones here, not all; method: immunoSEQ multiplex PCR. The profile shows 300,000 to 350,000 clones, roughly nine tenths of them singletons. This clone was picked up a small number of times. Its antigen remains unidentified. Treatment defined: approximately 18 received Ad26.COV2.S at low or high dose, single or two shots; roughly five received placebo; per-sample allocation not given. The samples were gathered on day 63 after the first injection of vaccine or placebo. Vaccination employed an Ad26 vector expressing the Wuhan-strain SARS-CoV-2 spike. Germline CDR1 is SGHDN and CDR2 is FVKESK. Trimming took 0 bases from V and 5 from J, leaving 25 bases between them. This CDR3 is built from 19 residues.

Sequences were derived from peripheral blood, sampled in a trial of Ad26.COV2.S vaccine versus placebo. The origin of this receptor is a person between 18 and 60 years old who received the Ad26.COV2.S COVID-19 vaccine or a placebo. This chain uses TRBV14 with TRBJ1-2; tentatively, D is TRBD1 (5 bases). CDR3 sequence: CASSQDITFGQGSRYGYTF. CDR3 in DNA: TGTGCCAGCAGCCAAGATATAACGTTTGGGCAGGGCAGCCGATATGGCTACACCTTC.